The 12 T cell receptor beta chains below come from one sample, sequenced in a study of blood T cell repertoires in COVID-19. Assay used: immunoSEQ multiplex PCR; TCRdb lists only in-frame clones, some missing. The sample has roughly 410,000 clones, over 75% seen once. Material: peripheral blood. These receptors were taken from a woman in her sixties with COVID-19, enrolled during active disease.

There are a few counts of this clone. The V and J genes are TRBV19 and TRBJ1-4, with D perhaps matching TRBD1 (6 bases). In germline, CDR1 is LNHDA, CDR2 SQIVND (reference sequence). V lost 7 bases to trimming and J lost 7 bases, with 19 bases between them. The CDR3 is 15 residues long. The CDR3 protein is CASNTRGQGREKLFF. The CDR3 bases are TGTGCCAGTAACACGCGGGGGCAGGGACGTGAAAAACTGTTTTTT.

The chain couples TRBV28 to TRBJ2-1, with a weak D call TRBD2 (5 bases). The V end lost 2 bases, the J end lost 10 bases, and 9 bases lay between the germline ends. The CDR3 totals 12 residues. The germline gives CDR1 MDHEN, CDR2 SYDVKM. CDR3 region: CASSLRRVEQFF. DNA of the CDR3: TGTGCCAGCAGTTTACGGCGGGTGGAGCAGTTCTTC.

The V gene is TRBV7-2, the J gene TRBJ2-1, with 7 bases lining up with TRBD1. The trim removed 1 base at V and 11 bases at J, leaving 11 bases unmatched. The CDR3 loop spans 15 amino acids. The V gene's germline CDR1 is SGHTA and CDR2 FQGNSA. CDR3 DNA: TGTGCCAGCAGCTTAGTGATAGGGACAGCCAGCAAGCAGTTCTTC. It specifies CASSLVIGTASKQFF.

The chain joins TRBV18 to TRBJ1-6, with 7 bases lining up with TRBD1. The V segment lost 3 bases and the J segment 8 bases; nucleotides outside the gene matches: 7. The CDR3 length is 15 residues. The V gene's germline CDR1 is KGHSH and CDR2 LQKENI. CDR3 loop: CASSPLRGSDSPLHF. CDR3 nucleotides: TGTGCCAGCTCACCGCTCAGGGGGAGTGATTCACCCCTCCACTTT.

This clone occurred once. The rearrangement joins TRBV10-2 to TRBJ2-7; D might be TRBD2 (6 bases). Germline loops: CDR1 WSHSY, CDR2 SAAADI. This CDR3 spans 15 amino acids. Deletions cut 1 base from V and 0 bases from J, with 10 bases between. Here the CDR3 reads CASSEYAGSSYEQYF. The CDR3 coding sequence is TGCGCCAGCAGTGAGTACGCGGGGTCCTCCTACGAGCAGTACTTC.

The chain has TRBV13 and TRBJ2-1, with D tentatively TRBD1 (6 bases). Germline loops: CDR1 PRHDT, CDR2 FYEKMQ (reference sequence). Trimming took 6 bases from V and 9 from J, leaving 15 bases between them. The CDR3 extends over 13 amino acids. The CDR3 nucleotides read TGTGCCAGCAGTTCTACGCAGGGGAGTGAGCAGTTCTTC. Amino acid sequence: CASSSTQGSEQFF.

This chain's CDR3 is CASSSPGQMNTEAFF. The DNA of the CDR3 is TGTGCCAGCAGTTCACCGGGACAGATGAACACTGAAGCTTTCTTT. V and J are TRBV6-5 and TRBJ1-1, with TRBD1 matching over 7 bases. J gave up 0 bases and V 4 bases, and 5 bases lay outside the gene matches. Germline CDR1 MNHEY, CDR2 SVGAGI. The CDR3 covers 15 residues.

This clone was counted only a few times. The chain is built from TRBV4-2 and TRBJ1-4; no clear D. Germline V gene sequence: CDR1 LGHNA, CDR2 YNFKEQ. Trimming took off 1 base at V and 0 bases at J, with 9 bases between the two ends. CDR3 length equals 16 residues. DNA for the CDR3: TGTGCCAGCAGCCAAGTCTTGGCAACAACTAATGAAAAACTGTTTTTT. As protein: CASSQVLATTNEKLFF.

The rearrangement links TRBV5-1 to TRBJ1-4, with D hard to call. Germline V gene data show CDR1 as SGHRS and CDR2 as YFSETQ. The CDR3 length is 14 residues. Between the trimmed V and J ends, which lost 5 bases and 0 bases, there was a span of 8 bases. CDR3 DNA: TGCGCCAGCAGGGAGGATGCAACTAATGAAAAACTGTTTTTT. It specifies CASREDATNEKLFF.

A note on this clone: Relative to the germline gene, one junction end is altered; a read error may explain this. This chain uses TRBV7-9 with TRBJ2-1, with 11 bases aligning to TRBD2. The germline V gene encodes CDR1 SEHNR and CDR2 FQNEAQ (reference sequence). The CDR3 contains 12 residues. This CDR3 is CASSHTSGGTLF. The CDR3 DNA reads as TGTGCCAGCAGCCACACTAGCGGGGGAACTCTCTTC.

The genes are TRBV12-3 or TRBV12-4 and TRBJ1-2, with D perhaps matching TRBD1 (6 bases). V was trimmed by 3 bases and J by 6 bases, leaving 11 bases between them. This CDR3 region has 13 residues. CDR3 nucleotide sequence: TGTGCCAGCAGTTTGGGGGGGCCGGATGGCTACACCTTC. This gives the protein CASSLGGPDGYTF.

This clone was detected a few times. The V call is TRBV5-1, the J call TRBJ2-1; TRBD2 aligns across 10 bases. V was clipped by 6 bases and J by 4 bases; unmatched bases: 4. Germline CDR1 SGHRS, CDR2 YFSETQ. The CDR3 is 14 residues long. As DNA, the CDR3 is TGCGCCAGCAACTTAGCGGGGGGTTACAATGAGCAGTTCTTC. Protein product: CASNLAGGYNEQFF.